The sequence of this T cell receptor (beta chain) was determined in a study of blood T cell repertoires in COVID-19. Whole-study context: The analysed material was cDNA or gDNA that came from T cells, B-cell-depleted T cells, or PBMCs.

The CDR3 extends over 13 amino acids. Germline V gene lookup returns CDR1 SGHRS and CDR2 YFSETQ. V lost 6 bases, J lost 7 bases, and 7 bases stayed unmatched. This clone has just a few counts. As originally analysed: Quantification of nucleated cells was approximated via reference gene primer amplification. Sequencing was performed with immunoSEQ multiplex PCR; in TCRdb, only in-frame clones are kept and a portion is missing. V and J calls plus clone size are reproduced from that table; the DNA served to infer D and trimming. The table includes around 250,000 clones, approximately 87% detected once. This receptor was identified in a human donor in a cohort sampled during active COVID-19. The chain couples TRBV5-1 to TRBJ2-7, with TRBD2 identical over 10 bases. The sample taken for sequencing was peripheral blood. The DNA for the CDR3 is TGCGCCAGCAAGAGCGGGGGGGCAGGTGAGCAGTACTTC. Translation: CASKSGGAGEQYF.